This T cell receptor (beta chain) was sequenced during a study of graft-versus-host responses after intestinal transplantation. Study details: Those transplanted obtained multivisceral, liver-intestinal, or isolated intestinal grafts. Study-level findings and limits: The highest levels of circulating GvH clones went along with early declines in HvG clones after transplant.

A few counts support this clone. The antigen is unknown. Generated by immunoSEQ multiplex PCR, the TCRdb table keeps only in-frame clones and is missing some. The sample consists of more than 95,000 clones, more than 85% of them appearing once. The CDR3 is made up of 13 amino acids. Germline V lookup: CDR1 LNHDA, CDR2 SQIVND (reference sequence). The junction had 2 bases not matched to a gene; V was cut back by 3 bases and J by 5 bases. The chain links TRBV19 to TRBJ2-7, with 9 bases aligning to TRBD1. The clonotype originates from a human donor who received an intestinal transplant. Material: unstimulated CD4+ T cells sorted from spleen or lymph node cells, obtained before intestinal transplant. CDR3 nucleotide sequence: TGTGCCAGTAGTATCCGGGACAGGGACGAGCAGTACTTC. Its protein product is CASSIRDRDEQYF.